The 7 T cell receptor beta chains listed next were all sequenced from one sample in a study of cytomegalovirus exposure and HLA in healthy donors. Primers included in the PCR were 60 Vbeta and 13 Jbeta primers. Sequenced by immunoSEQ multiplex PCR; TCRdb stores in-frame clones only, minus some. The sample yields some 190,000 clones, around four fifths seen once. Sample: PBMCs. The origin of the receptors is a woman aged 30 to 39 in good health and CMV-seronegative.

The CDR3 is CASSRGLLGGELFF. The CDR3 DNA sequence: TGTGCCAGCAGCCGGGGATTACTCGGCGGGGAGCTGTTTTTT. This rearrangement joins TRBV7-9 to TRBJ2-2, with D possibly being TRBD2 (5 bases). V lost 5 bases to trimming and J lost 7 bases, with 14 bases between them. CDR1 SEHNR and CDR2 FQNEAQ come from the germline V gene (reference sequence). The CDR3 has 14 amino acids.

The rearrangement uses TRBV6-6 and TRBJ1-2; D may be TRBD1 (6 bases). This CDR3 is 16 amino acids long. The V end was cut by 3 bases, the J end by 8 bases, with 22 bases between. Germline V gene lookup returns CDR1 MNHNY and CDR2 SVGAGI (reference sequence). CDR3 DNA: TGTGCCAGCAGTTATTCGGGAGGAGAACGAGGGGGGGGCTACACCTTC. Encoded protein: CASSYSGGERGGGYTF.

In DNA, the CDR3 is TGCGCCAGCAGCTTGGGGGGGGGACAACCTGAAGCTTTCTTT. Translation gives CASSLGGGQPEAFF. The chain couples TRBV5-1 to TRBJ1-1, with D perhaps TRBD1 (6 bases). Germline CDR1 and CDR2: SGHRS and YFSETQ. The length of the CDR3 is 14 residues. Trimming removed 0 bases from V and 6 bases from J, with 12 bases in between.

The chain links TRBV9 to TRBJ1-2, with D possibly TRBD1 on 5 matching bases. The germline CDR1 and CDR2 sequences are SGDLS and YYNGEE. The CDR3 is 15 residues long. V lost 4 bases to trimming and J lost 6 bases, with 19 bases between them. The chain's CDR3 is CASSLSGGAGHGYTF. CDR3 DNA sequence: TGTGCCAGCAGCCTCTCCGGTGGGGCGGGGCATGGCTACACCTTC.

V gene TRBV7-8 combines with J gene TRBJ1-5; the D is unclear. This CDR3 is 16 amino acids long. With 5 bases removed from V and 7 bases from J, the gap between germline ends came to 21 bases. Per germline, CDR1 SGHVS and CDR2 FQNEAQ. The CDR3 loop is CASSAGRGGIYQPQHF. CDR3 nucleotides: TGTGCCAGCAGCGCCGGACGTGGAGGGATTTACCAGCCCCAGCATTTT.

The chain couples TRBV2 to TRBJ1-2, with D perhaps TRBD1 (5 bases). Per germline, CDR1 SNHLY and CDR2 FYNNEI. The CDR3 loop spans 14 amino acids. Trimming took 5 bases from V and 5 from J, leaving 15 bases between them. CDR3 amino acids: CASSSTTQGYGYTF. The CDR3 DNA reads TGTGCCAGCAGTTCCACGACGCAGGGTTATGGCTACACCTTC.

This rearrangement joins TRBV2 to TRBJ2-5, with a possible D match to TRBD2 (5 bases). Trimming left V 2 bases short and J 1 base short, with 17 bases between. The CDR3 has 17 amino acids. Per germline, CDR1 SNHLY and CDR2 FYNNEI. The CDR3 nucleotides are TGTGCCAGCAGTGAACTCCCCTCGCGGGCGGGCCAAGAGACCCAGTACTTC. It encodes CASSELPSRAGQETQYF.